This TCR beta chain was captured by sequencing in a study of identical twins. Notes on the study in general: There was more out-of-frame TCR alpha sharing in monozygotic twins than models estimated. High-abundance cord blood beta clonotypes had fewer insertions; memory repertoires showed none.

The germline CDR1 and CDR2 sequences are SGHTA and FQGNSA. This CDR3 has 14 residues. V gave up 1 base and J gave up 6 bases, with 9 bases separating them. A universal primer site was added by template switching, and unique molecular identifiers were carried by the cDNA. TCRdb processed the 5' RACE reads anew with MiXCR; each CDR3 protein has one entry. The data hold roughly 690,000 distinct CDR3 sequences, with roughly 6% observed a single time. This clonotype showed up many times. No antigen is known for it. The J gene is TRBJ1-4, the V gene TRBV7-2, with D possibly being TRBD1 (5 bases). This clonotype was sampled from a man between 18 and 29 years old in good health. The sequencing input was naive T cells sorted from blood. The CDR3 bases are TGTGCCAGCAGCTTAGGGTCGACAGATGAAAAACTGTTTTTT. Protein sequence: CASSLGSTDEKLFF.